Listed here are 19 T cell receptor beta chains from one sample, sequenced in a study of T cell responses to AZD1222 COVID-19 vaccine. TCRdb's copy holds only in-frame clones and misses some; the assay was immunoSEQ multiplex PCR. The table shows more than 80,000 clones, with roughly 92% occurring only once. The material sequenced was peripheral blood, taken 28 days after the second AZD1222 dose. These receptors were collected from an adult who received the AZD1222 COVID-19 vaccine.

The rearrangement joins TRBV4-2 to TRBJ1-3, with D possibly being TRBD1 (5 bases). This CDR3 has 15 residues. Germline values: CDR1 LGHNA, CDR2 YNFKEQ. V shed 0 bases and J shed 8 bases, with 14 bases lying between them. The CDR3 sequence: CASSQDHGGEDTIYF. The CDR3 nucleotides are TGTGCCAGCAGCCAAGATCATGGGGGGGAGGACACCATATATTTT.

The chain combines TRBV7-2 with TRBJ1-1; no clear D gene. The CDR3 has 13 amino acids. CDR1 and CDR2 from the germline V gene are SGHTA and FQGNSA. Trimming took 5 bases from V and 1 from J, leaving 8 bases between them. The chain's CDR3 is CASSASGNTEAFF. The CDR3 nucleotides read TGTGCCAGCAGCGCGTCGGGGAACACTGAAGCTTTCTTT.

V usage is TRBV30 and J usage is TRBJ1-1; perhaps TRBD1 as D (6 bases). The germline gives CDR1 GTSNPN, CDR2 SVGIG (reference sequence). The CDR3 is 12 residues long. Trimming removed 5 bases at V and 11 bases at J, with 18 bases between. The CDR3 region has the DNA TGTGCCTGGGACTTCGGGGGGCGCGATGCTTTCTTT. It translates to CAWDFGGRDAFF.

The chain combines TRBV11-2 with TRBJ1-2; 9 bases align to TRBD1. CDR1 SGHAT and CDR2 FQNNGV come from the germline V gene. There are 17 residues in the CDR3. V lost 6 bases, J lost 6 bases, and 17 bases stayed unmatched. CDR3 residues: CASRLGTGGQGMNGYTF. DNA for the CDR3: TGTGCCAGCAGACTTGGGACCGGCGGACAGGGGATGAATGGCTACACCTTC.

The chain recombines TRBV28 with TRBJ2-5, with D possibly TRBD2 on 5 matching bases. V lost 5 bases and J lost 4, with 14 bases in between. The CDR3 extends over 14 amino acids. In germline, CDR1 is MDHEN, CDR2 SYDVKM. CDR3 DNA: TGTGCCAGCAGTACCCCGGGGTATCGAGAGACCCAGTACTTC. Translation: CASSTPGYRETQYF. The full variable domain, completed using reference TRBV28 and TRBJ2-5, is DVKVTQSSRYLVKRTGEKVFLECVQDMDHENMFWYRQDPGLGLRLIYFSYDVKMKEKGDIPEGYSVSREKKERFSLILESASTNQTSMYLCASSTPGYRETQYFGPGTRLLVL.

This chain connects TRBV11-2 to TRBJ2-5, with TRBD2 matching 8 bases. The CDR3 is 14 amino acids. J gave up 9 bases and V 0 bases, and 6 bases lay outside the gene matches. Germline lookup yields CDR1 SGHAT and CDR2 FQNNGV. The CDR3 DNA follows: TGTGCCAGCAGCTTAGATCGGGGGGGTGTATCCCAGTACTTC. It codes for CASSLDRGGVSQYF.

The chain uses TRBV19 and TRBJ1-2; tentative D call: TRBD1 (5 bases). This CDR3 region has 15 residues. V was pared by 3 bases and J by 0 bases, with 11 bases between. In germline, CDR1 is LNHDA, CDR2 SQIVND (reference sequence). In DNA form, the CDR3 reads TGTGCCAGTAGTATTGGGGGACTGACTAACTATGGCTACACCTTC. This encodes CASSIGGLTNYGYTF.

The V call is TRBV15, the J call TRBJ2-7; tentatively, D is TRBD1 or TRBD2 (5 bases each). CDR3 length: 16 residues. Germline V lookup: CDR1 LNHNV, CDR2 YYDKDF (reference sequence). V lost 3 bases and J lost 1, with 16 bases in between. CDR3 in amino acids: CATSSEQRTPSYEQYF. The CDR3 nucleotides are TGTGCCACCAGCAGCGAACAGCGGACACCTTCCTACGAGCAGTACTTC.

The chain has TRBV6-4 and TRBJ2-2, with 7 nucleotides matching TRBD1. The CDR3 is 15 residues long. CDR1 is MRHNA and CDR2 is SNTAGT in the germline V gene. V shed 4 bases, J shed 6 bases, and the junction held 8 bases outside the gene matches. The chain's CDR3 is CASSVGTGEPGELFF. The CDR3 DNA sequence: TGTGCCAGCAGTGTTGGAACAGGGGAGCCCGGGGAGCTGTTTTTT.

V gene TRBV28 combines with J gene TRBJ2-5; D is unresolved. Germline-derived CDR1 and CDR2 are MDHEN and SYDVKM. The CDR3 sequence is 13 residues long. The V end was cut by 5 bases, the J end by 5 bases, with 12 bases between. This CDR3 reads CASSPPMWETQYF. As DNA, the CDR3 is TGTGCCAGCAGTCCCCCGATGTGGGAGACCCAGTACTTC.

The rearrangement joins TRBV30 to TRBJ2-2; D unclear. Germline loops: CDR1 GTSNPN, CDR2 SVGIG (reference sequence). Trimming shortened V by 6 bases and J by 5 bases, and 13 bases separated the two germline ends. The CDR3 runs to 13 residues. CDR3 loop: CACPAAGTGELFF. Here the CDR3 DNA reads TGTGCCTGCCCCGCTGCCGGTACCGGGGAGCTGTTTTTT.

The rearrangement joins TRBV11-2 to TRBJ2-3; D is perhaps TRBD2 (6 bases). This CDR3 contains 16 residues. Trimming shortened V by 1 base and J by 2 bases, and 13 bases separated the two germline ends. Per germline, CDR1 SGHAT and CDR2 FQNNGV. The CDR3 sequence: CASSLGRAGTTDTQYF. The CDR3 region has the DNA TGTGCCAGCAGCTTAGGGAGGGCGGGGACCACAGATACGCAGTATTTT.

The chain couples TRBV19 to TRBJ1-4; tentative D call: TRBD1 (6 bases). The CDR3 is made up of 15 amino acids. From germline, CDR1 is LNHDA and CDR2 SQIVND (reference sequence). This chain's CDR3 is CQPLNKDSGNEKLFF. The CDR3, as DNA: TGTCAACCCCTAAACAAGGACAGTGGAAATGAAAAACTGTTTTTT.

V gene TRBV19 combines with J gene TRBJ1-2; D unresolved. Trimming pared 1 base from V and 8 bases from J, leaving 11 bases between. This CDR3 has 13 amino acids. CDR1 and CDR2 (germline): LNHDA, SQIVND (reference sequence). The CDR3 is CASSIGPGRGYTF. The CDR3 DNA is TGTGCCAGTAGTATAGGGCCGGGAAGAGGCTACACCTTC.

The chain has TRBV6-4 and TRBJ2-1; maybe TRBD2 (6 bases). The CDR3 length is 15 residues. The ends were cut back, 4 bases at V and 6 bases at J, with 16 bases in the middle. Per germline, CDR1 MRHNA and CDR2 SNTAGT. CDR3 sequence (DNA): TGTGCCAGCAGTGTAGGGAGGAGTTCGCCCAATGAGCAGTTCTTC. Protein: CASSVGRSSPNEQFF.

This clone was observed once. The chain carries TRBV27 and TRBJ2-5; D is unclear. Germline CDR1 is MNHEY and CDR2 is SMNVEV (reference sequence). This CDR3 is 14 amino acids long. Trimming pared 5 bases from V and 8 bases from J, leaving 18 bases between. CDR3 residues: CASSPDWGGGTQYF. In DNA form, the CDR3 reads TGTGCCAGCAGTCCCGACTGGGGTGGCGGAACCCAGTACTTC.

The rearrangement joins TRBV7-2 to TRBJ2-2; D is perhaps TRBD2 (5 bases). CDR3 length: 10 amino acids. The germline CDR1 and CDR2 sequences are SGHTA and FQGNSA. The CDR3 is CAERVGELFF. As DNA, the CDR3 is TGTGCGGAGAGGGTCGGGGAGCTGTTTTTT.

The rearrangement links TRBV5-4 to TRBJ1-4; possibly TRBD1 for D (5 bases). V was clipped by 3 bases and J by 5 bases, with 14 bases between them. The CDR3 spans 15 residues. CDR1 and CDR2 (germline): SGHNT, YYREEE (reference sequence). CDR3 DNA: TGTGCCAGCAGCTCGGGGCATTGGGGAAATGAAAAACTGTTTTTT. Protein: CASSSGHWGNEKLFF.

V usage is TRBV20-1 and J usage is TRBJ1-2, with D perhaps TRBD1 (5 bases). Germline values: CDR1 DFQATT, CDR2 SNEGSKA (reference sequence). V lost 3 bases and J lost 4, with 15 bases in between. The CDR3 covers 14 residues. The chain's CDR3 is CSASLEGPIYGYTF. CDR3 DNA sequence: TGCAGTGCTAGTCTTGAGGGACCAATCTATGGCTACACCTTC.